This T cell receptor beta chain was retrieved from a study of neurological immune-mediated disorders. Regarding the study as a whole: Phylogenetically, 18 of 34 multiple sclerosis patients' repertoires fell into one related-CDR3 cluster, a possible signature. HTLV-1-associated myelopathy had the most TCR clonal expansion, whereas multiple sclerosis had the least (lower than in healthy controls).

2 million PBMCs stored at -80 C were the source of the unsorted libraries. This clonotype was observed a few times. Its specificity is not known. The length of the CDR3 is 14 residues. Deletions cut 2 bases from V and 3 bases from J, with 8 bases between. The authors produced cDNA by 5'RACE using 10-nucleotide random UMIs. TCRdb fed the 5' RACE reads into MiXCR, producing one record per CDR3 protein. Among just over 95,000 distinct CDR3 sequences listed, 3.5% were seen once. The sample taken for sequencing was PBMCs. The J gene is TRBJ2-1, the V gene TRBV12-3 or TRBV12-4; D is unresolved. This receptor was obtained from a woman aged 18-35 years with multiple sclerosis. CDR3 sequence: CASSLNPSYNEQFF. The DNA for the CDR3 is TGTGCCAGCAGTTTAAATCCTAGCTACAATGAGCAGTTCTTC.